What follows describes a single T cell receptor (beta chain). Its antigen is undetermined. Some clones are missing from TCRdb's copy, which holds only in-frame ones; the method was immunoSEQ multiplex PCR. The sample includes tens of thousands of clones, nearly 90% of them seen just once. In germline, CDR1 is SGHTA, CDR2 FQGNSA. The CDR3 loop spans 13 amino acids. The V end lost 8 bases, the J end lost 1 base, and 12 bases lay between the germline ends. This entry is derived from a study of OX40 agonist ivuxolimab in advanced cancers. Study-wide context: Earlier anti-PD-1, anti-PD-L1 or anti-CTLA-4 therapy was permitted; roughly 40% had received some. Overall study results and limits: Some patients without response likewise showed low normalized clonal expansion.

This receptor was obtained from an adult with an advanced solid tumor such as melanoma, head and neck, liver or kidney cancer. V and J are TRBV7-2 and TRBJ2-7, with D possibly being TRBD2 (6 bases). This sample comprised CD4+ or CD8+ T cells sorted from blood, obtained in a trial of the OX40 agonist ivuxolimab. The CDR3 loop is CASSYGGSYEQYF. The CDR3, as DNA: TGTGCCAGCTCCTACGGAGGGTCCTACGAGCAGTACTTC.